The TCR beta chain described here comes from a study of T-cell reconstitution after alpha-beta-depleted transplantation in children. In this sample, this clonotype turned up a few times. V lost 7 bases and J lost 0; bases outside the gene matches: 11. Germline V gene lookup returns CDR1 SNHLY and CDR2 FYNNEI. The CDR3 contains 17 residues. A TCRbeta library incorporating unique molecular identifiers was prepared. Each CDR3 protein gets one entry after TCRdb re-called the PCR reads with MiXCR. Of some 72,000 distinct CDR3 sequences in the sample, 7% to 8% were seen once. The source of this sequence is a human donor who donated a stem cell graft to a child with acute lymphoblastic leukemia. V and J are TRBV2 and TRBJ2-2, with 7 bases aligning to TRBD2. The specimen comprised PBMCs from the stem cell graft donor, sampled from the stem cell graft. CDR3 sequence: CASTSSGDAPNTGELFF. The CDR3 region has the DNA TGTGCCAGCACCTCTAGCGGAGACGCCCCGAACACCGGGGAGCTGTTTTTT.